This T cell receptor beta chain was sequenced for a study of T cell responses to AZD1222 COVID-19 vaccine. Findings and limits, study-wide: Among spike-specific TCRs, nearly half reportedly target unmutated variant regions. Spike-specific TCR repertoires showed rising breadth and depth after two AZD1222 doses. Most donors were white British, females outnumbered males, and clonal diversity was possibly underestimated.

TCRdb's copy holds only in-frame clones and misses some; the assay was immunoSEQ multiplex PCR. The sample holds 150,000 or so clones, around nine tenths seen once. Remarks on this clone: Its antigen is still unknown.

This CDR3 has 16 residues. Germline V gene sequence: CDR1 SGHAT, CDR2 FQNNGV. The ends lost 5 bases at V and 7 bases at J; junction bases unmatched: 14. Sequencing used peripheral blood, obtained on day 0 of AZD1222 vaccination. The V call is TRBV11-2, the J call TRBJ2-1, with 7 positions matching TRBD2. The TCR originated in an adult in good health. The CDR3 reads CASSPAVAGGTNEQFF. CDR3 DNA: TGTGCCAGCAGCCCTGCGGTAGCGGGTGGGACGAATGAGCAGTTCTTC.